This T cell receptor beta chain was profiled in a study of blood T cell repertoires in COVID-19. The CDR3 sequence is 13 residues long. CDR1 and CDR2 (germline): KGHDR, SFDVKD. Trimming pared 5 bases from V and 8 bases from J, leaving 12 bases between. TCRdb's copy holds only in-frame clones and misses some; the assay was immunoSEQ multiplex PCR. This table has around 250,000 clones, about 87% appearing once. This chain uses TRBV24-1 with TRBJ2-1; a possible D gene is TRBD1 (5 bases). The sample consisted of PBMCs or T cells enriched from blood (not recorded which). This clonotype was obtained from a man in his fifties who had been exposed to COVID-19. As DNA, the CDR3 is TGTGCCACCAGTGTTTCAGGGTATGATGAGCAGTTCTTC. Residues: CATSVSGYDEQFF.